This T cell receptor (beta chain) was identified in a study of beta chain features in type 1 diabetes (dated by TCRdb to 2017 to 2018). Notes on the research overall: Mean age, gender distribution, total cell number and subset yield did not differ between patients and healthy donors. A total of 90 million to 120 million sorted cells were examined across all samples, and a strong correlation was observed between cell number per subset and RNA yield. In the study, TCRB repertoires of sorted circulating CD4+ T cell subsets from recently diagnosed type 1 diabetes patients were compared with those of matched healthy donors. Regulatory and stem cell-like memory subsets were isolated from only 8 patients and 8 healthy donors, whereas naive and central memory subsets came from all 30 or so donors.

Study-wide findings and limitations: Because cDNA was sequenced instead of genomic DNA, activated cells with high expression could be over-represented, although the groups did not differ in activation or CD3 levels. Fewer insertions and more nucleotide deletions at VDJ recombination sites were observed in patients with type 1 diabetes, implying thymic rearrangement abnormalities. Naive, central memory and regulatory TCRB repertoires appeared to be more similar among patients than among healthy donors. Only small numbers of individuals were included in the HLA sub-analyses, which left unresolved whether HLA type had any influence on TCRB rearrangement. PCR might favor shorter templates, but patient and control samples were amplified and corrected together, so any skew would affect both groups equally. In all four CD4+ subsets, TCRB CDR3 length was moderately but significantly shorter in type 1 diabetes patients.

This clone was observed a few times. Its target antigen remains unknown. Base qualities are not provided; no much larger clone lies one nucleotide away. Each donor gave one peripheral blood draw, approximately 100 mL on average, collected into heparinised tubes. A BD FACSAria II was used to sort naive, central memory, regulatory and stem cell-like memory CD4+ T cells with a panel that included CD45RO, CCR7, CD25, CD127, CD95 and CD27. Purity was above 95% for every sorted population. PBMCs were isolated immediately by Lymphoprep density gradient centrifugation and stained directly without culture. Samples were stained and sorted in pairs, with one healthy donor and one patient per experiment, so that batch effects were minimized. The High Capacity cDNA Reverse Transcription Kit was used to reverse transcribe all of the isolated RNA, meaning that expressed TCRB transcripts were what got sequenced. Deep immunoSEQ sequencing was applied to naive, central memory and regulatory T cell samples, giving an average of about 3.7 million total reads per sample. Sorted cells were lysed in RLT buffer and RNA was extracted with DNase-treated RNeasy Micro or Mini kits, depending on cell number. Each cell subset was processed on its own to prevent cross-contamination, while patient and healthy donor samples were processed together. TCRB sequences were amplified from cDNA with the immunoSEQ multiplex PCR, producing 87-bp fragments spanning the CDR3 region. Amplicons were sequenced on the Illumina HiSeq platform. As for the authors' bioinformatics: Synthetic template baselines were used to correct PCR bias computationally, reads within Hamming distance 2 were collapsed together, and singletons that could not be merged were discarded. Reads were aligned against IMGT so that V, D and J genes, CDR3 length and insertions or deletions at six rearrangement sites could be assigned. Within each subset, clonotype counts were normalized to sorted cell number, and only after that were true diversity and Gini coefficients computed with the tcR R package. The overlap coefficient, calculated on TCRB nucleotide sequences, was used to measure repertoire sharing. Out-of-frame TCRB sequences from naive cells were analyzed as a proxy for the pre-selection repertoire. What TCRdb holds here is the immuneACCESS table cut down to in-frame rearrangements. Part of the clones is not present; checked against another copy, under half of the missing clones reflect an unresolved V gene, and the others are unexplained. V and J calls plus clone size are reproduced from that table; the DNA served to infer D and trimming. The sample table contains roughly 500,000 clones; only one count was recorded for about 32% of them. The ten largest clones capture 0.05% to 0.07% of the sample.

The V and J ends are trimmed by 3 bases and 0 bases, leaving 9 bases between them. The CDR3 runs 15 amino acids, cysteine and phenylalanine included. Kept here is only the CDR3 DNA, which spans 45 bases and is read in frame from base 1. From the germline V gene, CDR1 is LGHNA and CDR2 is YSLEER. The chain couples TRBV4-3 to TRBJ2-1; the D gene is perhaps TRBD1 or TRBD2, each of them matching over 6 bases. Sequenced input: naive CD4+ T cells from blood. This specimen's cell subset or site label, per the study, means: true naive CD4+ T cells. This clonotype was obtained from a man between 18 and 35 years old in good health. The DNA is as follows: TGCGCCAGCAGCCAGGGGGGCGCCTCCTACAATGAGCAGTTCTTC. Translated, it reads CASSQGGASYNEQFF.